A selection of T cell receptor beta chains follows, all from one sample in a study of T-cell reconstitution after alpha-beta-depleted transplantation in children. TCRdb itself ran the PCR reads through MiXCR, one entry per CDR3 protein. The sample consists of about 190,000 distinct CDR3 sequences, around 10% of them appearing once. The sample here was PBMCs, taken before TCRalphabeta/CD19-depleted stem cell transplant. The receptor set was obtained from a boy aged 2 to 9 with acute myeloid leukemia, due to receive a stem cell transplant. The CDR3 runs from the conserved cysteine through the conserved F or W. D genes are given only for firm matches.

J: TRBJ2-5
V: TRBV12-3/TRBV12-4
D: .
CDR3: CASSLEVDEETQYF

J: TRBJ2-7
V: TRBV12-3/TRBV12-4
D: .
CDR3: CASSRQDSSEQYF

J: TRBJ1-1
V: TRBV2
D: .
CDR3: CASSDVIRVSTEAFF

J: TRBJ2-7
V: TRBV20-1
D: TRBD1
CDR3: CSALRTGGFYEQYF

J: TRBJ1-1
V: TRBV6-5
D: .
CDR3: CASRSGGGAFF

J: TRBJ1-4
V: TRBV3-1
D: .
CDR3: CASSPSKGPTNEKLFF

J: TRBJ1-5
V: TRBV15
D: .
CDR3: CATSRAHRMNNQPQHF

J: TRBJ1-5
V: TRBV14
D: .
CDR3: CASSQDEKPTDSSSNQPQHF

J: TRBJ2-5
V: TRBV12-3/TRBV12-4
D: .
CDR3: CASSSPDSPETQYF

J: TRBJ1-1
V: TRBV13
D: .
CDR3: CASSLAATNTEAFF

J: TRBJ2-5
V: TRBV25-1
D: .
CDR3: CASSVAGKDQETQYF

J: TRBJ2-1
V: TRBV5-1
D: TRBD2
CDR3: CASSISGGWDEQFF

J: TRBJ2-7
V: TRBV4-1
D: .
CDR3: CASSATASYEQYF

J: TRBJ1-1
V: TRBV5-1
D: .
CDR3: CASGLSGTASPGTEAFF

J: TRBJ2-2
V: TRBV5-1
D: .
CDR3: CASRGPQGHAGELFF

J: TRBJ1-2
V: TRBV20-1
D: .
CDR3: CSATRGGDGYTF

J: TRBJ1-3
V: TRBV5-1
D: .
CDR3: CASTAFWASVNTIYF

J: TRBJ2-7
V: TRBV13
D: .
CDR3: CASSSPAGSPYEQYF

J: TRBJ2-1
V: TRBV7-9
D: TRBD2
CDR3: CASSLPGLAPNEQFF

J: TRBJ2-1
V: TRBV20-1
D: TRBD2
CDR3: CSALPGLADSYNEQFF

J: TRBJ1-1
V: TRBV4-1
D: .
CDR3: CASSQDEGIDTEAFF

J: TRBJ2-5
V: TRBV4-1
D: .
CDR3: CASSQASRQETQYF

J: TRBJ1-2
V: TRBV6-5
D: TRBD1
CDR3: CASRGQHYGYTF

J: TRBJ2-1
V: TRBV7-2
D: TRBD2
CDR3: CASRDFSGSYNEQFF

J: TRBJ2-1
V: TRBV5-1
D: TRBD2
CDR3: CASSYGLVNEQFF

J: TRBJ2-2
V: TRBV27
D: .
CDR3: CASRPYSPGELFF

J: TRBJ1-5
V: TRBV12-3/TRBV12-4
D: .
CDR3: CASSLGGGYSNQPQHF

J: TRBJ2-1
V: TRBV6-6
D: .
CDR3: CASSSTGYNEQFF

J: TRBJ1-2
V: TRBV4-1
D: TRBD1
CDR3: CASSRAGQGQFYGYTF

J: TRBJ2-1
V: TRBV7-3
D: TRBD2
CDR3: CASSLTSGTYNEQFF

J: TRBJ2-2
V: TRBV6-5
D: .
CDR3: CASSYSGGNTGELFF

J: TRBJ1-6
V: TRBV6-2/TRBV6-3
D: .
CDR3: CASSYRDNSPLHF

J: TRBJ1-4
V: TRBV20-1
D: .
CDR3: CSARDVGAREKLFF

J: TRBJ1-1
V: TRBV5-1
D: .
CDR3: CASSLDGQEAFF

J: TRBJ2-7
V: TRBV5-5
D: TRBD2
CDR3: CASSRSWGLAAYEQYF

J: TRBJ2-2
V: TRBV5-1
D: .
CDR3: CASSKIAGGLSNTGELFF

J: TRBJ1-1
V: TRBV4-2
D: .
CDR3: CASSQGPRPGPNTEAFF

J: TRBJ1-4
V: TRBV15
D: .
CDR3: CATSRDSVNREKLFF

J: TRBJ1-6
V: TRBV6-5
D: .
CDR3: CASRRGFDSGNSPLHF

J: TRBJ1-2
V: TRBV6-5
D: .
CDR3: CASSYSSNGGNYGYTF

J: TRBJ2-7
V: TRBV12-3/TRBV12-4
D: TRBD1
CDR3: CASSSNRQGESYEQYF

J: TRBJ2-5
V: TRBV5-1
D: TRBD1
CDR3: CASSGQELETQYF

J: TRBJ2-1
V: TRBV7-2
D: TRBD2
CDR3: CASSRTTSGLFFNEQFF

J: TRBJ1-1
V: TRBV20-1
D: .
CDR3: CSARDLAENTEAFF

J: TRBJ1-2
V: TRBV6-5
D: .
CDR3: CASSSTGGDGYTF

J: TRBJ1-6
V: TRBV5-1
D: .
CDR3: CASSTEGTKNSPLHF

J: TRBJ1-6
V: TRBV11-2
D: .
CDR3: CASSGGRSSYNSPLHF

J: TRBJ2-3
V: TRBV20-1
D: .
CDR3: CRGGPGQSPDTQYF

J: TRBJ2-7
V: TRBV24-1
D: TRBD1
CDR3: CATSDTRQGNYEQYF

J: TRBJ2-3
V: TRBV7-2
D: .
CDR3: CASSFKGWTDTQYF

J: TRBJ2-7
V: TRBV4-1
D: .
CDR3: CASSQDTGTGREQYF

J: TRBJ2-5
V: TRBV12-3/TRBV12-4
D: .
CDR3: CASSWRVGETQYF

J: TRBJ1-3
V: TRBV20-1
D: .
CDR3: CSARDHTYPHSGNTIYF

J: TRBJ2-1
V: TRBV29-1
D: TRBD2
CDR3: CSVEGLAFSSGDRYNEQFF

J: TRBJ1-1
V: TRBV6-2/TRBV6-3
D: .
CDR3: CASSNSVSHTEAFF